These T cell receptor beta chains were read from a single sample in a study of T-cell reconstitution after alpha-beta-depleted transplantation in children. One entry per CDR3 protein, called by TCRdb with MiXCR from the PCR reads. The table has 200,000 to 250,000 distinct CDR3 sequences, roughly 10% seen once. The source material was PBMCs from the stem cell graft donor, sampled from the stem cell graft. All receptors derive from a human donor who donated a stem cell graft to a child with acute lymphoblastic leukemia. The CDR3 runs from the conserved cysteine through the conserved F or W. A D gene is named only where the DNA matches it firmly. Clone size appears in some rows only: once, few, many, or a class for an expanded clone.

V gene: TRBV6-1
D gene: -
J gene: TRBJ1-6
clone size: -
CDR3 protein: CASSGAYNSPLHF
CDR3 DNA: TGTGCCAGCAGTGGGGCCTATAATTCACCCCTCCACTTT

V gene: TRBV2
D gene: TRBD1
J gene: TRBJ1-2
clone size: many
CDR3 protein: CASSGDRGYGYTF
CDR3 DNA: TGTGCCAGCAGTGGGGACAGGGGGTATGGCTACACCTTC

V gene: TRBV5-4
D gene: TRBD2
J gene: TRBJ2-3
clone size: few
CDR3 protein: CASSFARGGRDTQYF
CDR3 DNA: TGTGCCAGCAGCTTTGCGCGGGGGGGCCGAGATACGCAGTATTTT

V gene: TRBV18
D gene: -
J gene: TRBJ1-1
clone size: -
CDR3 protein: CASSRRGVNTEAFF
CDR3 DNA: TGTGCCAGCTCCCGGCGGGGTGTGAACACTGAAGCTTTCTTT

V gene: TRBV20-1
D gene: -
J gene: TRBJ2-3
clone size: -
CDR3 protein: CSAPSRRRNTQYF
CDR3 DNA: TGCAGTGCCCCATCCAGACGGAGAAATACGCAGTATTTT

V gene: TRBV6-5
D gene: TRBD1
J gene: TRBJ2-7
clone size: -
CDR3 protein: CASSYFRPGQGNEQYF
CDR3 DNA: TGTGCCAGCAGTTACTTTCGCCCGGGACAGGGTAACGAGCAGTACTTC

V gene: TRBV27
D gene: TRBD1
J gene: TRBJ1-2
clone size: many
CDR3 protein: CASSFSPGQGIYGYTF
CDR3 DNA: TGTGCCAGCAGTTTCTCGCCGGGACAGGGAATCTATGGCTACACCTTC

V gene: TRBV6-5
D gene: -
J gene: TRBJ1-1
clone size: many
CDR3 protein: CVVGMAMNTEAFF
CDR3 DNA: TGTGTCGTAGGGATGGCCATGAACACTGAAGCTTTCTTT

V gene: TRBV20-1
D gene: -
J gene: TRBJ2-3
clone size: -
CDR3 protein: CSARGDLNADTQYF
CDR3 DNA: TGCAGTGCTAGAGGGGACCTAAACGCAGATACGCAGTATTTT

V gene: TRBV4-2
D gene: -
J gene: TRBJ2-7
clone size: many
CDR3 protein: CASSQGNTLYEQYF
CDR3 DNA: TGTGCCAGCAGCCAAGGGAACACCCTATACGAGCAGTACTTC

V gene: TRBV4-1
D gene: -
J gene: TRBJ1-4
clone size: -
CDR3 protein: CASSQDLDTYNEKLFF
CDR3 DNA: TGCGCCAGCAGCCAAGATTTGGACACATACAATGAAAAACTGTTTTTT

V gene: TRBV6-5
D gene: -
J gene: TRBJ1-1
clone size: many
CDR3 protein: CASSPHPRQDTEAFF
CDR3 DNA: TGTGCCAGCAGTCCCCATCCTCGACAGGACACTGAAGCTTTCTTT

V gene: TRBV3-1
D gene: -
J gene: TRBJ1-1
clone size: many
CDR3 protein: CASSPIFGGIGIEAFF
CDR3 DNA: TGTGCCAGCAGCCCCATTTTTGGAGGGATAGGGATTGAAGCTTTCTTT

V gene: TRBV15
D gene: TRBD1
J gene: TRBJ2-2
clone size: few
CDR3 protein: CATSGTGNTGELFF
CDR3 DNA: TGTGCCACTTCCGGGACAGGGAACACCGGGGAGCTGTTTTTT

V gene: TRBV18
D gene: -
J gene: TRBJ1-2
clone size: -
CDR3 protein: CASSPFLYNRTSNYGYTF
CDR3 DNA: TGTGCCAGCTCACCATTCTTATACAACAGAACGTCTAACTATGGCTACACCTTC

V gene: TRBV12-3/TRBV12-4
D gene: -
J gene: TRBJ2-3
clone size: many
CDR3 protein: CASRGLPTDTQYF
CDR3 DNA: TGTGCCAGCCGGGGGCTACCCACAGATACGCAGTATTTT

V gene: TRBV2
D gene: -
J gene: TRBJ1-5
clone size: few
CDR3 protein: CASNLHYNQPQHF
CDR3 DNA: TGTGCCAGCAATTTACACTACAATCAGCCCCAGCATTTT

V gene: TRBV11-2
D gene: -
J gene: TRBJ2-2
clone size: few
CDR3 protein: CASGTEGGTGELFF
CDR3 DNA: TGTGCCAGCGGGACAGAGGGAGGAACCGGGGAGCTGTTTTTT

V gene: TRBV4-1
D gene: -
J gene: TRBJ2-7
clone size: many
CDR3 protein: CASSQDRGSSYEQYF
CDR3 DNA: TGCGCCAGCAGCCAAGATAGAGGGAGCTCCTACGAGCAGTACTTC

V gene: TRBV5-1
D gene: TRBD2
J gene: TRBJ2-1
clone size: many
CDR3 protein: CASSLAGTSGGYNEQFF
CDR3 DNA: TGCGCCAGCAGCTTGGCCGGGACTAGCGGGGGTTACAATGAGCAGTTCTTC